This TCR beta chain was recorded in a study of blood T cell repertoires in COVID-19. Study information: There were acute and convalescent COVID-19 samples, and they came from the United States, Italy and Spain. The analysed material was cDNA or gDNA that came from T cells, B-cell-depleted T cells, or PBMCs.

Germline CDR1 reads SGHVS; CDR2 reads FNYEAQ. The ends were cut back, 5 bases at V and 6 bases at J, with 20 bases in the middle. CDR3 size: 15 residues. The Seattle patients joined while their infection was active and were tracked longitudinally afterward. Original analysis: Reference gene primer amplification gave estimated nucleated cell counts. Using immunoSEQ multiplex PCR, the repertoire was profiled, and TCRdb retains in-frame clones only, with some absent. D and trimming come from the DNA, and the V and J calls and clone size come from that table. The sample lists under 45,000 clones, about 84% occurring once.

The V gene is TRBV7-6, the J gene TRBJ2-7; D gene uncertain. Sequencing was done on a sample of peripheral blood. This clonotype originated in a man aged 65 to 79 with COVID-19, enrolled during active disease. The CDR3 region is CASSAPGSGIGEQYF. The DNA of the CDR3 is TGTGCCAGCAGCGCCCCTGGTTCGGGTATAGGCGAGCAGTACTTC. Variable domain in full (rest from reference TRBV7-6 and TRBJ2-7): GAGVSQSPRYKVTKRGQDVALRCDPISGHVSLYWYRQALGQGPEFLTYFNYEAQQDKSGLPNDRFSAERPEGSISTLTIQRTEQRDSAMYRCASSAPGSGIGEQYFGPGTRLTVT.